The following is a T cell receptor (beta chain) sequence with its context. Assay: immunoSEQ multiplex PCR; the TCRdb copy retains only in-frame clones and omits some. The table records 100,000 to 150,000 clones, roughly 88% of them present only once. This entry belongs to a study of blood T cell repertoires in COVID-19. The CDR3 covers 15 residues. Germline CDR1 reads SGDLS; CDR2 reads YYNGEE. The trim removed 0 bases at V and 8 bases at J, leaving 8 bases unmatched. The specimen sequenced was peripheral blood. J is TRBJ2-3 and V is TRBV9; TRBD2 matches 8 bases. This receptor was obtained from a man aged 45-60 years with acute or convalescent COVID-19. Here the CDR3 DNA reads TGTGCCAGCAGCGTAGATAGCGGGGCTAAAACTACGCAGTATTTT. Translation: CASSVDSGAKTTQYF.